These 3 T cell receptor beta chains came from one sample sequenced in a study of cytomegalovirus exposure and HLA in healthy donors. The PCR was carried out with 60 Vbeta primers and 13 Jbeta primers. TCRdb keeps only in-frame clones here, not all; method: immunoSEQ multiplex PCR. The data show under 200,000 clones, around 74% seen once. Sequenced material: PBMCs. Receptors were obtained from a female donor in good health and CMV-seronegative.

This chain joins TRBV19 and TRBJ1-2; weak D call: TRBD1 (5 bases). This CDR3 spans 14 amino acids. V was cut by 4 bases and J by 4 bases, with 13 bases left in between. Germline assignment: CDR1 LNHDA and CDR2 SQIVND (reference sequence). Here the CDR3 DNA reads TGTGCCAGTAGTAAGGGACTGACCGCCTATGGCTACACCTTC. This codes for CASSKGLTAYGYTF.

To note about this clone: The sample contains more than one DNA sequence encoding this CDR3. CDR3 sequence reads: CASSRTGDVSYNEQFF. The DNA for the CDR3 is TGTGCCAGCAGTCGGACCGGGGATGTCTCCTACAATGAGCAGTTCTTC. The rearrangement links TRBV9 to TRBJ2-1; the D gene is possibly TRBD2 (5 bases). The CDR3 extends over 16 amino acids. The germline V gene has CDR1 SGDLS and CDR2 YYNGEE. V was pared by 5 bases and J by 0 bases, with 15 bases between.

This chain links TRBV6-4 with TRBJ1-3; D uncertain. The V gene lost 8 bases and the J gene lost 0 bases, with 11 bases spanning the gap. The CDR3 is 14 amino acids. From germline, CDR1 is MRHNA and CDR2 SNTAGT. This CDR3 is CASGGETSGNTIYF. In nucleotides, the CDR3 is TGTGCCAGCGGCGGGGAAACCTCTGGAAACACCATATATTTT.